Sequencing of this TCR beta chain was carried out in a study of T cells in localized non-small cell lung cancer. Whole-study findings and limits: An association was observed between higher blood T cell density and longer overall survival.

The assay was immunoSEQ multiplex PCR, and TCRdb's table has in-frame clones only and misses some. The repertoire holds around 94,000 clones, with 80% to 90% as singletons. Trimming cost V 6 bases and J 2 bases, with 5 bases left between them. The CDR3 has 11 residues. Germline CDR1 reads MNHEY; CDR2 reads SVGAGI. Regarding this clone: Its antigen is still unknown.

Sequenced here: peripheral blood, sampled before any cancer treatment. This chain connects TRBV6-5 to TRBJ2-7; D uncertain. This receptor was taken from a man aged 40-75 years with stage I squamous cell lung carcinoma. The CDR3 protein is CASSGPYEQYF. The CDR3 DNA reads as TGTGCCAGCAGCGGCCCCTACGAGCAGTACTTC.